The T cell receptor beta chain under discussion was sequenced for a study of T cell responses to AZD1222 COVID-19 vaccine. Libraries were prepared by immunoSEQ multiplex PCR; TCRdb keeps only in-frame clonotypes and omits some of them. This sample has under 200,000 clones, with roughly 92% found just once. Germline values: CDR1 SGHDN, CDR2 FVKESK. Trimming stripped 0 bases from V and 0 bases from J, with 17 bases between. The CDR3 length is 18 residues. This clone was observed a single time. Antigen specificity is unknown. Study-wide results and caveats: It should be noted that donors were predominantly white British and more often female, and clonal diversity was possibly underestimated. Scientists sampled the repertoires only once the peak T cell response had passed.

The rearrangement joins TRBV14 to TRBJ1-2; D is ambiguous. Sequencing was performed on peripheral blood, taken 28 days after the second dose of the MenACWY control vaccine. The TCR comes from an adult who received the MenACWY meningococcal vaccine as a control. The CDR3 spells CASSQEAYMTDPNYGYTF. The DNA of the CDR3 is TGTGCCAGCAGCCAAGAGGCGTATATGACCGACCCTAACTATGGCTACACCTTC.